One sample yielded the 7 T cell receptor beta chains listed below, sequenced in a study of T cell clonality in common variable immunodeficiency. These TCRs' antigens remain unknown. The study's findings and limits: Fewer deletions and N-nucleotide insertions were reportedly seen in common variable immunodeficiency TCR beta sequences.

The repertoire was sequenced with immunoSEQ multiplex PCR; TCRdb's copy has only in-frame clones and lacks some. The table lists 30,000 to 40,000 clones, no singletons, with approximately 6.8% in the top ten. The sample comprised peripheral blood mononuclear cells. The receptors derive from a human donor with common variable immunodeficiency.

For this clone: The observed sequence ends 3 residues before the CDR3 terminus, with the missing tail filled in from the germline J gene. V and J are TRBV2 and TRBJ2-1; D unresolved. V was shortened by 0 bases and J by 1 base, with 10 bases between the two germline ends. The V gene's germline CDR1 is SNHLY and CDR2 FYNNEI. This CDR3 has 16 amino acids. The DNA read from the CDR3 is TGTGCCAGCAGTGAAGCTAGAGCAGGTTCCTACAATGAG. Its translation is CASSEARAGSYNE. In full, the CDR3 reads CASSEARAGSYNEQFF.

By share, this clone ranks as medium-sized. The CDR3 goes on 3 residues after the read ends, and that part is filled in from the germline J gene. The chain employs TRBV20-1 and TRBJ2-1; 11 positions agree with TRBD2. In germline, CDR1 is DFQATT, CDR2 SNEGSKA (reference sequence). This CDR3 is built from 14 residues. V dropped 5 bases and J dropped 5; count of bases not matched to a gene: 5. CDR3 DNA (partial): TGCAGTGCTCGACTAGCGGGAAATAACAATGAG. Protein sequence: CSARLAGNNNE. From start to end, the CDR3 is CSARLAGNNNEQFF.

A remark on this clone: The read terminates 3 residues before the CDR3 end, so the remaining end is supplied by the germline J gene. This sequence joins TRBV5-3 and TRBJ1-2, with D uncertain. TRBV5-3 is designated an ORF whose function remains uncertain. Trimming removed 4 bases at V and 4 bases at J, with 14 bases between. The CDR3 contains 14 residues. The part of the CDR3 DNA that was read is TGTGCCAGAAGCCGTCACGGGGAGGGCTATGGC. Protein sequence: CARSRHGEGYG. The complete CDR3 protein is CARSRHGEGYGYTF.

This clone was observed a few times. The sequenced CDR3 bases are TGTGCCCTCAGGATCCACAACTATGGC. It encodes CALRIHNYG. The full-length CDR3 reads as CALRIHNYGYTF. This chain joins TRBV2 and TRBJ1-2; unclear D gene. The read gets to within 3 residues of the CDR3 end, and the germline J gene fills in the rest. Germline V lookup: CDR1 SNHLY, CDR2 FYNNEI. V shed 11 bases and J shed 2 bases, with 12 bases lying between them. This CDR3 contains 12 residues.

This clone was counted between two and nine times. CDR3 bases read: TGCGCCAGCAGCACGAGGGGGCCGACAAATACG. It encodes CASSTRGPTNT. In full, the CDR3 reads CASSTRGPTNTQYF. This sequence joins TRBV5-1 and TRBJ2-3; 7 positions agree with TRBD1. The read ends 3 residues shy of where the CDR3 ends; the end is completed using the germline J gene. From germline, CDR1 is SGHRS and CDR2 YFSETQ. This CDR3 is 14 amino acids long. With V trimmed by 4 bases and J by 7 bases, 9 bases remained unmatched.

To note about this clone: From the germline J gene comes the end of the CDR3, since the read stops 3 residues before it. The rearrangement joins TRBV7-9 to TRBJ2-5; 11 bases map to TRBD1. The V gene end was trimmed by 5 bases and the J gene end by 5 bases; junction bases not matched to a gene: 7. This CDR3 has 15 amino acids. Germline CDR1 and CDR2: SEHNR and FQNEAQ (reference sequence). CDR3 in amino acids: CASSRSGTGGETQYF. The DNA read from the CDR3 is TGTGCCAGCAGCCGGTCAGGGACAGGGGGGGAGACC. The full variable domain, in which reference TRBV7-9 and TRBJ2-5 provide the parts outside the CDR3, is DTGVSQNPRHKITKRGQNVTFRCDPISEHNRLYWYRQTLGQGPEFLTYFQNEAQLEKSRLLSDRFSAERPKGSFSTLEIQRTEQGDSAMYLCASSRSGTGGETQYFGPGTRLLVL.

This clone was counted only a few times. The CDR3 is cut off 3 residues early in the read; its end comes from the germline J gene. The chain recombines TRBV7-3 with TRBJ2-1, with D uncertain. The CDR3 extends over 15 amino acids. Germline CDR1 reads SGHTA; CDR2 reads FQGTGA. V was clipped by 5 bases and J by 6 bases, with 17 bases between them. The DNA read from the CDR3 is TGTGCCAGCAGCACCGATGGAAGACTCACCAATGAG. It yields the protein CASSTDGRLTNE. The full CDR3 protein reads CASSTDGRLTNEQFF.